These T cell receptor beta chains were read from a single sample in a study of CXCR3-negative and CXCR3-positive naive CD8 T cells. TCRdb reprocessed the 5' RACE reads and stores each CDR3 protein as one record, lacking DNA. The table counts roughly 48,000 distinct CDR3 sequences; 15% lies in the top ten. Sequenced: memory CD8+ T cells from blood. Receptors originate from a human donor in good health. Some clones in this sample may be carry-over from other donors' samples. Each CDR3 is given with its conserved first and last residue.

j_gene | v_gene | CDR3aa
TRBJ2-7 | TRBV28 | CASRPGVQPYEQYF
TRBJ2-3 | TRBV13 | CASRDSGASTSTQYF
TRBJ2-7 | TRBV27 | CASSLRGLAGIPLYEQYF
TRBJ2-3 | TRBV6-2/TRBV6-3 | CASSYGVGQGDTDTQYF
TRBJ2-3 | TRBV6-5 | CASSFHGEGDTQYF
TRBJ2-3 | TRBV7-2 | CASSSPWAGTEPDTQYF
TRBJ1-2 | TRBV6-5 | CASSPDQESYGYTF
TRBJ2-7 | TRBV29-1 | CSLRTGENYEQYF
TRBJ2-2 | TRBV29-1 | CSAELGEVSGELFF
TRBJ1-2 | TRBV7-9 | CASSPGPRWGYTF
TRBJ2-1 | TRBV29-1 | CSAEGLALEQFF
TRBJ2-7 | TRBV28 | CAGSGGQDYEQYF
TRBJ2-7 | TRBV28 | CASSLPGLAGGPYEQYF
TRBJ1-6 | TRBV28 | CASAVAGDNSPLHF
TRBJ2-7 | TRBV4-3 | CASSQELVPSYEQYF
TRBJ2-1 | TRBV13 | CASSWTAYNEQFF
TRBJ2-5 | TRBV4-3 | CASSQERFVTQETQYF
TRBJ2-1 | TRBV7-9 | CASSLPLGSLDEQFF
TRBJ2-7 | TRBV7-9 | CASSPGPLWDEQYF
TRBJ2-1 | TRBV5-4 | CASSRTGGHNEQFF
TRBJ2-1 | TRBV6-5 | CASSFSRLAGANNEQFF
TRBJ2-3 | TRBV28 | CASSPDVGTDTQYF
TRBJ2-1 | TRBV5-1 | CASSSGLEYNEQFF
TRBJ2-2 | TRBV24-1 | CATSQGSGELFF
TRBJ2-1 | TRBV11-3 | CASSLGSGGGYNEQFF
TRBJ2-3 | TRBV29-1 | CSVEDLPRAGASDTQYF
TRBJ1-1 | TRBV29-1 | CSVEMRGGEPEAFF
TRBJ2-7 | TRBV28 | CASSFEGGYEQYF
TRBJ2-3 | TRBV7-9 | CASSSNQGRTDTQYF